The 20 T cell receptor beta chains below were found in one sample sequenced in a study of post-analysis software for immune sequencing data. cDNA libraries for TCR beta contained unique molecular identifiers. TCRdb redid the calling of the PCR reads with MiXCR, one entry per CDR3 protein. The data contain roughly 600,000 distinct CDR3 sequences, roughly 46% of them singletons. These TCRs' antigens remain unknown. Study findings and constraints: Roughly five TRBV segments, including TRBV5-6, TRBV5-1 and TRBV20-1, were more frequent in patients than controls.

Sequencing was carried out using blood. The receptors stem from a girl aged 10-17 years with multiple sclerosis.

This chain joins TRBV12-3 or TRBV12-4 and TRBJ2-5; D possibly corresponds to TRBD2 (5 bases). This CDR3 spans 13 amino acids. Trimming took 2 bases from V and 7 from J, leaving 11 bases between them. The CDR3 DNA is TGTGCCAGCAGTTTAACTACCCGGGGGACCCAGTACTTC. Translated, it gives CASSLTTRGTQYF.

This clonotype was seen at least ten times. V usage is TRBV12-3 or TRBV12-4 and J usage is TRBJ2-7; 8 nucleotides line up with TRBD2. V lost 6 bases, J lost 3 bases, and 7 bases stayed unmatched. The CDR3 runs to 14 residues. Written as DNA, the CDR3 is TGTGCCAGCAGCCCTGGGGCGGGAGGCTACGAGCAGTACTTC. Its translation: CASSPGAGGYEQYF.

The V gene is TRBV5-1, the J gene TRBJ2-5; 14 bases match TRBD2. CDR3 length: 19 amino acids. Germline trimming cut 1 base from V and 3 bases from J; bases unmatched to any gene: 11. Per germline, CDR1 SGHRS and CDR2 YFSETQ. CDR3 bases: TGCGCCAGCAGCTTGAACGTAAGACTAGCGGGAGGGCTGGAAGAGACCCAGTACTTC. Its translation is CASSLNVRLAGGLEETQYF.

This clonotype came up a few times. The rearrangement links TRBV12-3 or TRBV12-4 to TRBJ2-5; tentative D call: TRBD1 (5 bases). The DNA end favors TRBJ2-7, so the J call may be wrong. CDR3 length equals 14 residues. The CDR3 loop is CASTRTLGASEQYF. DNA of the CDR3: TGTGCCAGCACCCGAACCTTAGGGGCGAGCGAGCAGTACTTC.

The sample holds a few counts of this clonotype. This rearrangement joins TRBV20-1 to TRBJ2-6; D is unresolved. Germline loops: CDR1 DFQATT, CDR2 SNEGSKA (reference sequence). This CDR3 has 14 residues. V dropped 1 base and J dropped 0 bases, with 4 bases sitting between them. The CDR3 loop is CSARGSSGANVLTF. As DNA, the CDR3 is TGCAGTGCTAGAGGAAGCTCTGGGGCCAACGTCCTGACTTTC.

CDR3 sequence reads: CASGERGPKNIQYF. DNA of the CDR3: TGTGCCAGCGGGGAGAGGGGTCCCAAAAACATTCAGTACTTC. V gene TRBV27 combines with J gene TRBJ2-4; D possibly matches TRBD1 or TRBD2 (5 bases each). Germline CDR1 is MNHEY and CDR2 is SMNVEV (reference sequence). The CDR3 length is 14 residues. V shed 8 bases and J shed 2 bases, with 13 bases lying between them.

Remarks on this clonotype: Germline is not matched at one junction end, which may reflect a read error. The chain employs TRBV20-1 and TRBJ2-1, with 13 bases that match TRBD2. There are 17 residues in the CDR3. The germline V gene encodes CDR1 DFQATT and CDR2 SNEGSKA (reference sequence). CDR3 DNA sequence: TGCTGTGCTAAGCCCGGGACTAGCGGGACCCTCGAACCAGGGCAGTTCTTC. It encodes CCAKPGTSGTLEPGQFF.

A note on this clonotype: The junction and the germline gene differ at one end; a read error may be behind it. The rearrangement uses TRBV12-3 or TRBV12-4 and TRBJ2-7; D unclear. The CDR3 totals 13 residues. DNA of the CDR3: TGTACCAGCAGTTTCGGTACGGTGGGCGAGCAGTACTTC. The encoded protein is CTSSFGTVGEQYF.

There are a few counts of this clonotype. CDR3 protein: CASSFGGEGPYNEQFF. Written as DNA, the CDR3 is TGTGCCAGCAGCTTTGGGGGCGAGGGCCCCTACAATGAGCAGTTCTTC. The V call is TRBV11-2, the J call TRBJ2-1, with D perhaps TRBD1 (6 bases). V shed 3 bases and J shed 2 bases, with 14 bases lying between them. CDR3 length equals 16 residues. CDR1 is SGHAT and CDR2 is FQNNGV in the germline V gene.

This clonotype was observed a few times. One end of the junction is discordant with germline, which a read error may explain. This chain links TRBV7-7 with TRBJ2-3, with D unclear. Germline CDR1 reads SSHAT; CDR2 reads FNYEAQ (reference sequence). The CDR3 covers 13 residues. The CDR3 nucleotides are TGTGCTAGCAGCCGGGCCTACACAGATACGCAGTATTTT. Translation gives CASSRAYTDTQYF.

This clonotype showed up just a few times. V usage is TRBV5-5 and J usage is TRBJ2-7; D not resolved. The germline V and J ends were trimmed by 4 bases and 0 bases, with 14 bases remaining between them. This CDR3 has 15 amino acids. CDR1 is SGHKS, CDR2 YYEKEE, per germline (reference sequence). The CDR3, as DNA: TGTGCCAGCAGCACGGACGTCGGCAGCTCCTACGAGCAGTACTTC. Translating gives CASSTDVGSSYEQYF.

The chain uses TRBV7-9 and TRBJ2-1; no firm D call. Looked up from germline, CDR1 is SEHNR and CDR2 is FQNEAQ (reference sequence). The CDR3 sequence is 16 residues long. The germline V and J ends were trimmed by 1 base and 0 bases, with 10 bases remaining between them. The chain's CDR3 is CASSLDLRSSYNEQFF. The CDR3 DNA reads as TGTGCCAGCAGCTTAGATCTACGGAGCTCCTACAATGAGCAGTTCTTC.

This chain joins TRBV11-3 and TRBJ2-1; D might be TRBD1 or TRBD2, each matching 5 bases. CDR1 and CDR2 (germline): SGHNT, YENEEA. This CDR3 contains 16 residues. V gave up 0 bases and J gave up 2 bases, with 11 bases separating them. CDR3 residues: CASSLDAEGPYNEQFF. CDR3 in DNA: TGTGCCAGCAGCTTAGACGCCGAGGGGCCCTACAATGAGCAGTTCTTC.

The CDR3 region is CASTRDSKNIQYF. CDR3 DNA sequence: TGTGCCAGCACCCGGGACAGCAAAAACATTCAGTACTTC. The chain carries TRBV12-3 or TRBV12-4 and TRBJ2-7; 7 bases are shared with TRBD1. The closer fit of TRBJ2-4 to the DNA end suggests the J call may be wrong. CDR3 length equals 13 residues.

This clonotype was observed a handful of times. The rearrangement links TRBV5-1 to TRBJ2-7, with D unresolved. Looked up from germline, CDR1 is SGHRS and CDR2 is YFSETQ. Trimming removed 4 bases at V and 0 bases at J, with 8 bases between. There are 13 residues in the CDR3. As DNA, the CDR3 is TGCGCCAGCAGCGACGTATTCTCCTACGAGCAGTACTTC. It translates to CASSDVFSYEQYF.

This clonotype was found a few times. The V call is TRBV6-5, the J call TRBJ2-4; either TRBD1 or TRBD2 may fit D (5 bases each). The CDR3 is 15 residues long. Trimming left V 2 bases short and J 3 bases short, with 11 bases between. Germline V lookup: CDR1 MNHEY, CDR2 SVGAGI. CDR3 amino acids: CASSYNRGGKNIQYF. The CDR3 DNA follows: TGTGCCAGCAGTTACAATCGGGGCGGCAAAAACATTCAGTACTTC.

The J gene is TRBJ2-7, the V gene TRBV20-1; either TRBD1 or TRBD2 may supply D (5 bases each). Trimming shortened V by 5 bases and J by 7 bases, and 12 bases separated the two germline ends. The CDR3 spans 11 residues. The germline gives CDR1 DFQATT, CDR2 SNEGSKA (reference sequence). The CDR3 DNA reads as TGCAGTGCTGGGGGACGACGGGAGCAGTACTTC. Translation: CSAGGRREQYF.

The CDR3 sequence is CASTSMGTITNEQFF. The CDR3 DNA is TGTGCCAGCACCTCCATGGGGACCATCACTAATGAGCAGTTCTTC. The chain uses TRBV6-2 or TRBV6-3 and TRBJ2-1; the D call may be TRBD1 or TRBD2 (5 bases each). Trimming cost V 7 bases and J 7 bases, with 20 bases left between them. The germline CDR1 and CDR2 sequences are MNHEY and SVGEGT. The CDR3 runs 15 residues.

This clonotype was seen only a few times. The CDR3 DNA follows: TGTGCCAGCAACTCTAGGCCCAGAGGGGAGACCCAGTACTTC. Protein: CASNSRPRGETQYF. The genes are TRBV6-6 and TRBJ2-5; maybe TRBD2 (5 bases). Deletions cut 7 bases from V and 5 bases from J, with 17 bases between. In germline, CDR1 is MNHNY, CDR2 SVGAGI (reference sequence). The CDR3 runs 14 residues.

The CDR3 DNA sequence: TGTGCCAGCAGCCTTCCGGGACTAGCGGTTACGCAGTATTTT. Residues: CASSLPGLAVTQYF. The rearrangement links TRBV3-1 to TRBJ2-3; TRBD2 matches 11 bases. The ends lost 4 bases at V and 8 bases at J; junction bases unmatched: 5. CDR1 LGHDT and CDR2 YNNKEL come from the germline V gene (reference sequence). The length of the CDR3 is 14 residues.